This T cell receptor (beta chain) was recorded in a study of cytomegalovirus exposure and HLA in healthy donors. Overall study results and limits: Earlier analysis yielded a pattern in which most TCR beta V segments were productive about 87% or about 30% of the time. CMV serostatus stood as the only immune exposure information on hand. Judged likely to be a sequencing artifact was a cluster of highly shared sequence variants.

The CDR3 runs to 16 residues. Germline CDR1 and CDR2: SEHNR and FQNEAQ (reference sequence). Comments on this clone: Its antigen is undetermined.

60 Vbeta and 13 Jbeta primers were used in PCR. Profiled with immunoSEQ multiplex PCR; TCRdb holds only in-frame clones, not every one. The table shows some 190,000 clones, with 81% occurring only once. V gene TRBV7-9 combines with J gene TRBJ2-5; TRBD2 aligns across 11 bases. The tail of the sequence fits TRBJ2-7 better, so the J call may be wrong. The origin of this receptor is a man aged 35 to 55 in good health and CMV-seropositive. The sequencing input was PBMCs. CDR3 loop: CASSLLTSGTSYEQYF. In DNA form, the CDR3 reads TGTGCCAGCAGCCTACTGACTAGCGGGACCTCCTACGAGCAGTACTTC.